Reported below is one TCR beta chain. The clone's antigen remains unknown. No quality values exist for individual bases; no much larger clone is one base distant. Sequences LNHDA (CDR1) and SQIVND (CDR2) are obtained from the germline V gene (reference sequence). The trim is 5 bases for V and 2 bases for J, with a gap of 13 bases between the germline ends. The CDR3 runs 15 amino acids, cysteine and phenylalanine included. Only CDR3 DNA is held: 45 bases, read in frame from base 1. These data come from a study of T cell clonotyping in hematopoietic cell transplantation (dated by TCRdb to about 2021). For the study in its entirety: Recipient samples taken before transplant were obtained following cytoreduction. A total of around 140 blood samples were collected in the study from around 40 consecutive transplant recipients and their related donors. Recruitment of patients ran from late 2015 to early 2017, and follow-up continued until late 2020 or until death.

The label giving this sample's time point can be read as: recipient sample about 28 days before transplant, after cytoreduction. Blood samples were obtained from recipients approximately 28 days before transplant and at days 30, 100 and 180 after transplant. Nuclei Lysis Solution was used to extract genomic DNA from fresh or cryopreserved unfractionated peripheral blood mononuclear cells. The research as a whole found: Inverse Simpson Index values from donors and from recipients before transplant predicted broader TCR repertoire diversity after transplant. After transplant, TCR diversity in recipients dropped, and pathologically expanded clonotypes climbed progressively between day 30 and day 180. The sample size was limited, and because cells were not sorted, the contributions of CD4 and CD8 repertoires could not be separated. Overlap with donor repertoires was found for only a small fraction of recipient repertoires, with over 95% found to appear de novo at the given depth.

The immunoSEQ assay, a bias-controlled multiplex PCR with V- and J-specific primers, was used to amplify TCR beta CDR3 regions from genomic DNA. A second PCR step added a proprietary barcode and Illumina adapter sequences to the CDR3 amplicons. CDR3 libraries were sequenced on an Illumina MiSeq instrument. On the study's bioinformatics: Export and quality control were done with immunoSEQ Analyzer 3.0, while downstream analyses used R Bioconductor and Immunarch. Only productive rearrangements within the normalized downsampled data set were used in the calculation of repertoire metrics. In the normalized cohort, a clonotype counted as pathologically expanded if the clonotype was larger than 5 templates. Repertoire diversity was measured with the Inverse Simpson Index. To capture all clonotypes, CMV-specificity analyses were performed on the non-normalized data set. TCRdb retrieved this table from immuneACCESS and kept in-frame rearrangements only. Not all clones are present; in checked studies, unresolved V genes account for under half, and no reason is known for the remainder. Clone size and V and J calls were adopted from that table, with D and trimming inferred from the DNA. This sample is represented by around 37,000 clones; 85% of them were singletons. The leading ten clones occupy approximately 2.8% of the sample.

The sequence derives from a man in his sixties with acute myeloid leukemia. Some clones in this sample may be carry-over from other donors' samples. The source was peripheral blood mononuclear cells, collected before stem cell transplant. This chain is built from TRBV19 and TRBJ2-1, with TRBD1 perhaps the D gene, on 5 matching bases. In nucleotides, the sequence is TGTGCCAGTAGTCCCCGACAGTTAGCCTACAATGAGCAGTTCTTC. Its protein is CASSPRQLAYNEQFF.